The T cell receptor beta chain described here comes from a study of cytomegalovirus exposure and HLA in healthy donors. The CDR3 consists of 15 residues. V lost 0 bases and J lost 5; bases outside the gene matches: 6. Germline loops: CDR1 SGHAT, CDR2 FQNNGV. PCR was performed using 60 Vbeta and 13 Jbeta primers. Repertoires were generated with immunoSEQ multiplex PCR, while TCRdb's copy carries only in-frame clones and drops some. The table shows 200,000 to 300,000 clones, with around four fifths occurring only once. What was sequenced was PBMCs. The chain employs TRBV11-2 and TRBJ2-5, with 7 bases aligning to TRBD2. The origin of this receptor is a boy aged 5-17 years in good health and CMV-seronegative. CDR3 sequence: CASSLEAGEGETQYF. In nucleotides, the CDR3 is TGTGCCAGCAGCTTAGAGGCGGGAGAAGGGGAGACCCAGTACTTC.